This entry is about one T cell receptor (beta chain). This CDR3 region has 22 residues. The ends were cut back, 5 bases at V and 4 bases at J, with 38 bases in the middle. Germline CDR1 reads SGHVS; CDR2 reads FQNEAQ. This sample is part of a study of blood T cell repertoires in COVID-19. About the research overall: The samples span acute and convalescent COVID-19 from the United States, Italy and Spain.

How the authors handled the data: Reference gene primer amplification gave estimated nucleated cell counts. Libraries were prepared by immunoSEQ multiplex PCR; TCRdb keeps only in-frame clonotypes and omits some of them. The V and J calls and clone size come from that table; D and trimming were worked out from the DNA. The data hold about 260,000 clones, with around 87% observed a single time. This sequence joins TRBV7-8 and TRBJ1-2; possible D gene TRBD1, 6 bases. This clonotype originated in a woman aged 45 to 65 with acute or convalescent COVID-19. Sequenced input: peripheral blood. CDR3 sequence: CASSNPTGMSRASSSRGYGYTF. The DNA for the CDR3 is TGTGCCAGCAGCAACCCAACAGGGATGTCAAGGGCTTCAAGCAGTCGGGGCTATGGCTACACCTTC.